This TCR beta chain was obtained from a study of identical twins. Findings and caveats of the study: Surplus twin overlap in beta out-of-frame sequences was less pronounced.

The V gene's germline CDR1 is ENHRY and CDR2 SYGVKD. The CDR3 extends over 12 amino acids. TCRdb itself ran the 5' RACE reads through MiXCR, one entry per CDR3 protein. The data contain 500,000 or so distinct CDR3 sequences, around 14% of them seen just once; the ten biggest clones take up 0.52%. Turning to this clonotype: What it binds is unknown.

These data also formed part of another study, on yellow fever vaccine responses in identical twins.

Sequences were obtained from CD4+ T cells sorted from blood. The chain employs TRBV10-3 and TRBJ1-6; maybe TRBD1 (6 bases). This TCR was recovered from a woman younger than 30 in good health. In DNA, the CDR3 is TGTTTAGGGGACATATTGGATTCACCCCTCCACTTT. This codes for CLGDILDSPLHF.